This T cell receptor beta chain was observed in a study of blood T cell repertoires in COVID-19 (dated by TCRdb to 2020 to 2021). Describing the broader study: Samples covering the acute and convalescent phases of COVID-19 were provided by collaborators in the United States, Italy and Spain. The material from the prospective study consisted of cDNA or gDNA derived from T cells, B-cell-depleted T cells, or PBMCs. Deeply sampled blood TCRbeta repertoires from subjects exposed to, actively infected with, or recovered from COVID-19 were included in the dataset. A freely available public database, intended as a resource for researchers studying the immune response to SARS-CoV-2, is where the repertoires were released. The samples were drawn from the first 160 participants of the ongoing ImmuneRACE study and from about 1,200 subjects provided by 6 global collaborators. A de-identified subject ID, COVID-19 status, age in years and sex were almost always included in the sample metadata. Where available, HLA class I and class II types were obtained from metadata supplied by the sample provider rather than from assay-based typing. Overall results and qualifications from the work: How much clinical and demographic metadata was included differed by source and by participant, and the metadata was provided uncurated.

Collaborating institutions collected whole blood in K2EDTA tubes following their own protocols. Collaborator samples were shipped for TCRbeta analysis as frozen whole blood, isolated PBMCs, or DNA extracted from either sample type. The junction carries 13 bases between V and J, which are trimmed by 4 bases and 2 bases respectively. CDR1 SGHDN and CDR2 FVKESK are derived from the germline V gene. The CDR3 runs 15 amino acids, cysteine and phenylalanine included. Kept here is only the CDR3 DNA, which spans 45 bases and is read in frame from base 1. TCRbeta CDR3 regions were amplified from genomic DNA using the immunoSEQ Assay, a bias-controlled multiplex PCR. The authors processed their data as follows. Nucleated cell counts per sample were estimated from amplification of reference gene primers within the assay. To quantify the absolute abundance of each unique TCRbeta CDR3 rearrangement, sequence reads were collapsed and filtered. For each sample, productive Simpson clonality was calculated as the square root of Simpson's diversity index across productive rearrangements. In TCRdb, the immuneACCESS table is reduced to in-frame sequences with V and J assigned. These tables do not hold every clone; where another copy was compared, an unresolved V gene accounts for under half, and the others remain unexplained. V and J calls and clone size are those listed in that table; D and trimming were worked out from the DNA. Recorded for this sample are approximately 100,000 clones; about 87% of them occurred a single time. The top ten constitute approximately 10% of the sample.

A remark on this clone: Its antigen is not yet known. The record has no base qualities; no much larger clone is one base away.

Here the chain combines TRBV14 and TRBJ2-3; no D gene call is confident. Source material: peripheral blood. The TCR originated in a woman under 40 with acute or convalescent COVID-19. The sequenced DNA: TGTGCCAGCAGCCTCGGTGTGGGCCACACAGATACGCAGTATTTT. This translates into CASSLGVGHTDTQYF.